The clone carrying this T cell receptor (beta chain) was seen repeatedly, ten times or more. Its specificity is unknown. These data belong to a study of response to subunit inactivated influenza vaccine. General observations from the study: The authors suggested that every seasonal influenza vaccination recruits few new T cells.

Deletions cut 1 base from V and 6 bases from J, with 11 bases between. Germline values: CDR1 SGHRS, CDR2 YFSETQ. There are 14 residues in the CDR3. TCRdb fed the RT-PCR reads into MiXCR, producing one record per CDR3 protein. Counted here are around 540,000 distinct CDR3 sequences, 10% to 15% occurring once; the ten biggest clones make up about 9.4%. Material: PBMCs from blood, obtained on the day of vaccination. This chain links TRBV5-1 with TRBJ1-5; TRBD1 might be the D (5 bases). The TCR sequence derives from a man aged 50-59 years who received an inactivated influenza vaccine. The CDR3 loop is CASSLRGGSQPQHF. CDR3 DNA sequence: TGCGCCAGCAGCTTGAGGGGCGGGAGTCAGCCCCAGCATTTT.